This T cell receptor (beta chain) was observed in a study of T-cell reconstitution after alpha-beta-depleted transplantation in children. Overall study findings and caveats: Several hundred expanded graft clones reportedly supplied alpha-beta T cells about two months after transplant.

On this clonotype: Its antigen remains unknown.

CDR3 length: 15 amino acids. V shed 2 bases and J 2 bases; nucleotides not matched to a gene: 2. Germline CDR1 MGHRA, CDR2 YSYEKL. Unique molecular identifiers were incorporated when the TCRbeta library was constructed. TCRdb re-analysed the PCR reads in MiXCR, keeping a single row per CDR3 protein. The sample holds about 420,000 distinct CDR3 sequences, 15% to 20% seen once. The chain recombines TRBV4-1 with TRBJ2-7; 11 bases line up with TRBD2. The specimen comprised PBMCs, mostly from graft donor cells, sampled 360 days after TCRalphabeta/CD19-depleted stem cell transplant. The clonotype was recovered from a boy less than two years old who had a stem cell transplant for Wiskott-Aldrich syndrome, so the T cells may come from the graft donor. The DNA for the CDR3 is TGCGCCAGCAGCCAAACTAGCGGGGGTCCCTACGAGCAGTACTTC. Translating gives CASSQTSGGPYEQYF.